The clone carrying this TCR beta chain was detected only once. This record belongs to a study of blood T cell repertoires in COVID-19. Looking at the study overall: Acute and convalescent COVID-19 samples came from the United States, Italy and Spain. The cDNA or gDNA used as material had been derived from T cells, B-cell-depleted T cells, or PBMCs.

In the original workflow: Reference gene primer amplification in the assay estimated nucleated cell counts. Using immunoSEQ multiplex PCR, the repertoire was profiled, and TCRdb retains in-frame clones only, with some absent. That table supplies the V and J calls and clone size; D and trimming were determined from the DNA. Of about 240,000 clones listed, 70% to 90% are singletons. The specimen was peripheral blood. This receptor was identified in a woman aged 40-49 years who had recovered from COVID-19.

The CDR3 sequence: CASTVRRALLTQYF. DNA for the CDR3: TGTGCCAGCACCGTGCGGAGGGCCCTACTTACGCAGTATTTT. V and J are TRBV5-6 and TRBJ2-3, with D tentatively TRBD2 (6 bases). Germline V gene data show CDR1 as SGHDT and CDR2 as YYEEEE. CDR3 length: 14 residues. Deletions cut 6 bases from V and 8 bases from J, with 19 bases between. Full variable domain (outside the CDR3, taken from reference TRBV5-6 and TRBJ2-3): DAGVTQSPTHLIKTRGQQVTLRCSPKSGHDTVSWYQQALGQGPQFIFQYYEEEERQRGNFPDRFSGHQFPNYSSELNVNALLLGDSALYLCASTVRRALLTQYFGPGTRLTVL.